The clone carrying this T cell receptor beta chain was seen a handful of times. The sample is drawn from a study of T cells after posttransplantation cyclophosphamide. There are 13 residues in the CDR3. Germline-derived CDR1 and CDR2 are GTSNPN and SVGIG (reference sequence). V lost 2 bases, J lost 6 bases, and 12 bases lay in between. The repertoire was sequenced with immunoSEQ multiplex PCR; TCRdb's copy has only in-frame clones and lacks some. Found here are some 40,000 clones, no singletons; the ten largest cover 4% to 5.5%. The sequence came from a woman aged 45-59 years in good health and a related stem cell transplant donor. Sequenced input: PBMCs. This chain links TRBV30 with TRBJ2-3; the D gene is possibly TRBD1 (5 bases). The CDR3 here is CAWSKAGPDTQYF. CDR3 coding DNA: TGTGCCTGGAGTAAGGCAGGGCCGGATACGCAGTATTTT.